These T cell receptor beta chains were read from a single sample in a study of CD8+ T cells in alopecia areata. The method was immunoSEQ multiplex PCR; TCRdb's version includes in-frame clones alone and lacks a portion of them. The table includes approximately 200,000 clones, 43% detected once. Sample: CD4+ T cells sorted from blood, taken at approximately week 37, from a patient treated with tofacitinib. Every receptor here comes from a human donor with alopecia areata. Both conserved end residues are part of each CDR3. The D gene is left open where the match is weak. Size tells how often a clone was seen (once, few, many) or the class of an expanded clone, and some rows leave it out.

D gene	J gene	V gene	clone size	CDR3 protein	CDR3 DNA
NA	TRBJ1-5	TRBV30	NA	CAWSVGNQPQHF	TGTGCCTGGAGTGTGGGCAATCAGCCCCAGCATTTT
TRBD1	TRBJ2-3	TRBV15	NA	CATSQGARDTQYF	TGTGCCACCAGCCAGGGGGCGAGGGATACGCAGTATTTT
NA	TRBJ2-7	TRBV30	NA	CAWSARQSGEQYF	TGTGCCTGGAGCGCCCGACAGTCGGGTGAGCAGTACTTC
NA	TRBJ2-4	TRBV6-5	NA	CASWAGPGKNIQYF	TGTGCCAGCTGGGCGGGGCCGGGCAAAAACATTCAGTACTTC
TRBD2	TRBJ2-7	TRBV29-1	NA	CSVALRLADYEQYF	TGCAGCGTTGCCCTCCGACTAGCGGATTACGAGCAGTACTTC
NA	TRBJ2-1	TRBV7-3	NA	CASSLSGSYNEQFF	TGTGCCAGCAGCTTAAGCGGGTCCTACAATGAGCAGTTCTTC
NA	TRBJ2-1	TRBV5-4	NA	CASSLVTGLGEQFF	TGTGCCAGCAGCTTGGTTACGGGGTTAGGTGAGCAGTTCTTC
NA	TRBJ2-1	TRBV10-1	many	CASGVGSYNEQFF	TGCGCCAGCGGAGTGGGCTCCTACAATGAGCAGTTCTTC
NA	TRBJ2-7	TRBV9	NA	CASSETLSGIREQYF	TGTGCCAGCAGCGAGACCCTCTCTGGGATCCGCGAGCAGTACTTC
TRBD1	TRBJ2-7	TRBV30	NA	CASASGTGKYEQYF	TGTGCCTCGGCCTCCGGGACAGGGAAATACGAGCAGTACTTC
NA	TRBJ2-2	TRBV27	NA	CASSIIGGSGELFF	TGTGCCAGCAGTATTATCGGGGGCTCCGGGGAGCTGTTTTTT
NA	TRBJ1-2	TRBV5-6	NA	CASSSGNYGYTF	TGTGCCAGCAGCTCAGGCAACTATGGCTACACCTTC
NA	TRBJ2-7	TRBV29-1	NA	CSGTWGSYEQYF	TGCAGCGGGACATGGGGTTCCTACGAGCAGTACTTC
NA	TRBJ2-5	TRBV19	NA	CASSSRGGTQGQETQYF	TGTGCCAGTAGTTCCCGGGGCGGGACACAGGGGCAAGAGACCCAGTACTTC
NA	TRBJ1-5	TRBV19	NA	CASRRDDFQPQHF	TGTGCCAGTAGGAGGGACGACTTTCAGCCCCAGCATTTT
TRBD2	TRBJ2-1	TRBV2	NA	CAKGLAGGLSSYNEQFF	TGTGCCAAGGGACTAGCGGGAGGCCTTAGCTCCTACAATGAGCAGTTCTTC
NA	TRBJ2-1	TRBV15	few	CATSPGYNEQFF	TGTGCCACCAGTCCCGGGTACAATGAGCAGTTCTTC
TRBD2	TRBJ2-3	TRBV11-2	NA	CASSYTGTSGRVSDTQYF	TGTGCCAGCAGCTACACCGGGACTAGCGGGAGGGTGTCAGATACGCAGTATTTT
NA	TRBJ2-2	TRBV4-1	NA	CASSQGGNRNTGELFF	TGCGCCAGCAGCCAAGGGGGGAATAGGAACACCGGGGAGCTGTTTTTT
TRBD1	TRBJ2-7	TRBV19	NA	CASAGTALHEQYF	TGTGCCAGTGCCGGGACAGCGTTACACGAGCAGTACTTC
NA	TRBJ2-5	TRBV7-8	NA	CASSFRPRSTSETQYF	TGTGCCAGCAGCTTCCGCCCACGATCTACGAGTGAGACCCAGTACTTC
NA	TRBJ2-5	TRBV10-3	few	CAISDRGGETQYF	TGTGCCATCAGTGACAGGGGAGGGGAGACCCAGTACTTC
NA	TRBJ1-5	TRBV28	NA	CASRPPDRGKPQHF	TGTGCCAGCAGACCCCCGGACAGAGGAAAGCCCCAGCATTTT
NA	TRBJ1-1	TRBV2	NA	CASSLTSTAFF	TGTGCCAGCAGTTTGACCTCAACAGCTTTCTTT
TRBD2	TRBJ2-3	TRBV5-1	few	CASSPRTSTSTDTQYF	TGCGCCAGCAGCCCACGGACTAGCACCTCCACAGATACGCAGTATTTT
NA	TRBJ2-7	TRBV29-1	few	CSVGPQGSDYEQYF	TGCAGCGTGGGACCTCAGGGTTCCGATTACGAGCAGTACTTC
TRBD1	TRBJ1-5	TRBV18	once	CASSPLRGNQPQHF	TGTGCCAGCTCACCACTCAGGGGGAATCAGCCCCAGCATTTT
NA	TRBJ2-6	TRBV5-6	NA	CASSLRVIGANVLTF	TGTGCCAGCAGCTTGAGGGTTATTGGGGCCAACGTCCTGACTTTC
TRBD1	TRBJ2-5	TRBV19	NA	CASSTWTGRETQYF	TGTGCCAGTAGTACGTGGACAGGGCGGGAGACCCAGTACTTC
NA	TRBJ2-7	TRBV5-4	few	CASSLGLRGPGNYEQYF	TGTGCCAGCAGCTTGGGTTTGCGCGGCCCAGGTAACTACGAGCAGTACTTC
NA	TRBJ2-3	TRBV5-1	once	CASSSGSAITTDTQYF	TGCGCCAGCAGCTCGGGGAGCGCCATCACCACAGATACGCAGTATTTT
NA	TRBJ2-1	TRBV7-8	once	CASSFEQASSYNEQFF	TGTGCCAGCAGCTTCGAGCAGGCTAGCTCCTACAATGAGCAGTTCTTC
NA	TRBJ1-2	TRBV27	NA	CASSFVGNYGYTF	TGTGCCAGCAGTTTTGTCGGAAACTATGGCTACACCTTC
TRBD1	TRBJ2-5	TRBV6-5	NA	CASSSNRQGGTQYF	TGTGCCAGCAGTTCGAACCGACAGGGGGGGACCCAGTACTTC
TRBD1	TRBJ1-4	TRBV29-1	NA	CSVTPGQGSEKLFF	TGCAGCGTGACCCCGGGACAGGGAAGTGAAAAACTGTTTTTT
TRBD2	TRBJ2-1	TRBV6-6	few	CASRGTSGRWNEQFF	TGTGCCAGCAGGGGGACTAGCGGGAGGTGGAATGAGCAGTTCTTC
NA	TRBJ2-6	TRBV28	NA	CASSLGVFSSGANVLTF	TGTGCCAGCAGTTTAGGTGTCTTTTCATCTGGGGCCAACGTCCTGACTTTC
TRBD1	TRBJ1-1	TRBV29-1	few	CSVEGVAGGLVNTEAFF	TGCAGCGTTGAAGGAGTGGCAGGGGGCTTGGTGAACACTGAAGCTTTCTTT
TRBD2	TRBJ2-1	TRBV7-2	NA	CASNSWLAGGGNEQFF	TGTGCCAGCAACTCGTGGCTAGCGGGAGGGGGCAATGAGCAGTTCTTC
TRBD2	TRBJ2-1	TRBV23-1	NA	CASSQSDAGGLYNEQFF	TGCGCCAGCAGTCAATCCGACGCGGGAGGCCTCTACAATGAGCAGTTCTTC
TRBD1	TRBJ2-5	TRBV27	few	CATRQGETQYF	TGTGCCACCCGACAGGGAGAGACCCAGTACTTC
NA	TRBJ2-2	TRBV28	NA	CAAVKGRWAGELFF	TGTGCCGCGGTCAAGGGACGGTGGGCCGGGGAGCTGTTTTTT
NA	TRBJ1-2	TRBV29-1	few	CSVTTGSYGYTF	TGCAGCGTTACCACAGGGTCCTATGGCTACACCTTC
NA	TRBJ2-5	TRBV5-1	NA	CASDGRRETQYF	TGCGCCAGCGACGGGCGGAGAGAGACCCAGTACTTC
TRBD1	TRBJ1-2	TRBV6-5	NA	CASSKDRASYGYTF	TGTGCCAGCAGTAAGGACAGGGCGAGCTATGGCTACACCTTC
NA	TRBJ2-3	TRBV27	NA	CASKAGQYTDTQYF	TGTGCCAGCAAGGCGGGACAGTACACAGATACGCAGTATTTT